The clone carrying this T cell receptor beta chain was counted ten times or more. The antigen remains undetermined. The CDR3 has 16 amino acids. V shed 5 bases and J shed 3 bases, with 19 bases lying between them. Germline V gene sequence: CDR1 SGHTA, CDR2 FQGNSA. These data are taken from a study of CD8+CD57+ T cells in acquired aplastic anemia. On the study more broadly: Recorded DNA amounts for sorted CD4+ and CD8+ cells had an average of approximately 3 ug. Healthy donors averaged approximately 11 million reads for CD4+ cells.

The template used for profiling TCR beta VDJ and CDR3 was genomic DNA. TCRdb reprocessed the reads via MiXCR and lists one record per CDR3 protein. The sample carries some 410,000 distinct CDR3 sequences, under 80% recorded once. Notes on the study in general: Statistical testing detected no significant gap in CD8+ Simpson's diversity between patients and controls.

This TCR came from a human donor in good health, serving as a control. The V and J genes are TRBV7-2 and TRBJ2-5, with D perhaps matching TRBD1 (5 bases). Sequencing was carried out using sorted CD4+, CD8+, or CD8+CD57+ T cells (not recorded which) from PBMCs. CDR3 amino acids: CASSEMGWGTEETQYF. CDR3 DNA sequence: TGTGCCAGCAGCGAAATGGGTTGGGGCACTGAAGAGACCCAGTACTTC. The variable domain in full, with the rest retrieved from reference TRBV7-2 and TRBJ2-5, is GAGVSQSPSNKVTEKGKDVELRCDPISGHTALYWYRQSLGQGLEFLIYFQGNSAPDKSGLPSDRFSAERTGGSVSTLTIQRTQQEDSAVYLCASSEMGWGTEETQYFGPGTRLLVL.